A selection of T cell receptor beta chains follows, all from one sample in a study of T-cell memory formation after mild COVID-19. TCRdb analysed the 5' RACE reads with MiXCR anew, one entry per CDR3 protein. The sample gives roughly 450,000 distinct CDR3 sequences, 18% of which show up once; roughly 12% is in the top ten. The sample was PBMCs or a T cell subset sorted from them (not recorded which). The receptors derive from an adult woman who had mild COVID-19 (a few samples of this study predate the infection). Cell type and time point are not known. Both conserved end residues are part of each CDR3. D genes are given only for firm matches. Clone size appears in some rows only: once, few, many, or a class for an expanded clone.

TRBJ2-2	-	many	TRBV6-4	TGTGCCAGCAGCTCAAGCCGAGATGGGTACACCGGGGAGCTGTTTTTT	CASSSSRDGYTGELFF
TRBJ2-2	TRBD2	many	TRBV7-8	TGTGCCAGCAAACAAGCGGGGGTGAACACCGGGGAGCTGTTTTTT	CASKQAGVNTGELFF
TRBJ2-1	TRBD2	once	TRBV4-2	TGTGCCAGCAGCCTGGGACTAAGTGGAGTCAATGAGCAGTTCTTC	CASSLGLSGVNEQFF
TRBJ2-1	TRBD2	-	TRBV5-6	TGTGCCAGCAGCCAGACTAGCGGGCCCATCAATGAGCAGTTCTTC	CASSQTSGPINEQFF
TRBJ2-2	TRBD2	few	TRBV29-1	TGCAGCGTCCCATTAGCGGGAGTTAACACCGGGGAGCTGTTTTTT	CSVPLAGVNTGELFF
TRBJ2-2	-	-	TRBV7-9	TGTGCCAGCCTCGACTACGGGGAGCTGTTTTTT	CASLDYGELFF
TRBJ2-4	-	few	TRBV6-5	TGTGCCAGCAGTTGGGACGGTAAAAACATTCAGTACTTC	CASSWDGKNIQYF
TRBJ1-2	TRBD1	few	TRBV5-1	TGCGCCAGCAGCTCGACAGGGGGCGGAAAAGGTGGCTACACCTTC	CASSSTGGGKGGYTF
TRBJ2-7	-	-	TRBV12-3/TRBV12-4	TGTGCCAGCAGCAAATCGTACGGAAAGTACGAGCAGTACTTC	CASSKSYGKYEQYF
TRBJ1-1	-	-	TRBV15	TGTGCCACCAGCAGATTATCCTTAACTGGGGAAGCTTTCTTT	CATSRLSLTGEAFF
TRBJ1-2	-	few	TRBV29-1	TGCAGCGCCTTAGGGGAATACAACTATGGCTACACCTTC	CSALGEYNYGYTF
TRBJ1-2	TRBD1	-	TRBV6-5	TGTGCCAGCAGGAAACGGGACAGAAGATTTCCCAACTATGGCTACACCTTC	CASRKRDRRFPNYGYTF
TRBJ1-2	-	few	TRBV6-2/TRBV6-3	TGTGCCAGCAGTCGACTAGGAGGTACAGGGACGGGCGGCTACACCTTC	CASSRLGGTGTGGYTF
TRBJ2-7	-	few	TRBV29-1	TGCAGCGCCACCCCCAAGCCTTGGATTTACGAGCAGTACTTC	CSATPKPWIYEQYF
TRBJ2-1	-	-	TRBV24-1	TGTGCCACCAGTGATTACGGGGGTAGCTCCTACAATGAGCAGTTCTTC	CATSDYGGSSYNEQFF
TRBJ2-7	-	-	TRBV6-2/TRBV6-3	TGTGCCAGCAGTTATCCCATAGCGGCCCAGGGGGAGCAGTACTTC	CASSYPIAAQGEQYF
TRBJ2-2	-	-	TRBV5-1	TGCGCCAGCAGCATCCGGGACGGCTACACCGGGGAGCTGTTTTTT	CASSIRDGYTGELFF
TRBJ2-3	TRBD2	few	TRBV7-3	TGTGCCAGCAGCCCAAGCAGATTAGCGGGGGCGGATACGCAGTATTTT	CASSPSRLAGADTQYF
TRBJ2-2	-	few	TRBV7-2	TGTGCCAGCAGCTTATCGGGAACGGGCACCGGGGAGCTGTTTTTT	CASSLSGTGTGELFF
TRBJ2-7	TRBD1	-	TRBV12-3/TRBV12-4	TGTGCCAGCAGTCGAGAAGACAGGGACTCCTACGAGCAGTACTTC	CASSREDRDSYEQYF
TRBJ2-2	TRBD1	-	TRBV24-1	TGTGCCACCAGTGATTTTGCCGGGACAGGGAACACCGGGGAGCTGTTTTTT	CATSDFAGTGNTGELFF
TRBJ2-2	-	few	TRBV7-2	TGTGCCAGCAGCTCGCAGGGGGGAACCGGGGAGCTGTTTTTT	CASSSQGGTGELFF
TRBJ1-4	-	few	TRBV2	TGTGCCAGCCGGGATAAGAATGAAAAACTGTTTTTT	CASRDKNEKLFF
TRBJ2-2	TRBD2	many	TRBV20-1	TGCAGTGCTAGAGATCTAGCGGGAGGCGGGGAGCTGTTTTTT	CSARDLAGGGELFF
TRBJ2-5	TRBD2	few	TRBV4-1	TGCGCCAGCAGCCTTGCCGCCAGCGGGGTACAAGAGACCCAGTACTTC	CASSLAASGVQETQYF
TRBJ1-5	-	-	TRBV7-9	TGTGCCAGCAGCTTAGTCGAGGGGCAGGGGAATAATCAGCCCCAGCATTTT	CASSLVEGQGNNQPQHF
TRBJ2-3	-	-	TRBV5-4	TGTGCCAGCAGCTCCGGGGACATTCCGCCGGAGTATTTT	CASSSGDIPPEYF
TRBJ1-6	-	few	TRBV12-3/TRBV12-4	TGTGCCAGCAGTTTATGGGAGGGAAATTCACCCCTCCACTTT	CASSLWEGNSPLHF
TRBJ1-1	-	few	TRBV7-8	TGTGCCAGCAGCTCACAGTCTTCGAACACTGAAGCTTTCTTT	CASSSQSSNTEAFF
TRBJ1-2	-	few	TRBV29-1	TGCAGCGTCCGGGTAACACACGGCTACACCTTC	CSVRVTHGYTF
TRBJ1-2	-	few	TRBV27	TGTGCCAGCACAACGGGCCTAAATGGCTACACCTTC	CASTTGLNGYTF
TRBJ1-2	-	-	TRBV3-1	TGTGCCAGCAGCCAAGATGTGGGGGAATATGGCTACACCTTC	CASSQDVGEYGYTF
TRBJ1-2	-	few	TRBV12-3/TRBV12-4	TGTGCCAGCAGTTTCAGCAACTCTAACTATGGCTACACCTTC	CASSFSNSNYGYTF
TRBJ2-4	-	-	TRBV5-1	TGCGCCAGCAGCGCGGAGGGTGGATTAGCCAAAAACATTCAGTACTTC	CASSAEGGLAKNIQYF
TRBJ2-2	-	-	TRBV9	TGTGCCAGCAGCGTAGGACAGGTCCCATTCACCGGGGAGCTGTTTTTT	CASSVGQVPFTGELFF
TRBJ2-3	TRBD2	-	TRBV23-1	TGCGCCAGCAGTCAACTAGCGGGAGAGCCAGATACGCAGTATTTT	CASSQLAGEPDTQYF
TRBJ1-2	-	-	TRBV12-1	TGTGCCAGCAGCTCCGCAGGGGACAGGGAAAGTTATGGCTACACCTTC	CASSSAGDRESYGYTF
TRBJ1-1	-	many	TRBV4-1	TGCGCCAGCAGCCAAGAGGATCTGCGGACTGAAGCTTTCTTT	CASSQEDLRTEAFF
TRBJ1-1	-	few	TRBV4-1	TGCGCCAGCAGCCAACCGGGGGGCCCTTCAGCTTTCTTT	CASSQPGGPSAFF
TRBJ1-6	TRBD1	-	TRBV11-2	TGTGCCAGCAGCTTAGATGGGACAGGGAATTCACCCCTCCACTTT	CASSLDGTGNSPLHF
TRBJ2-5	-	-	TRBV10-3	TGTGCCATCAGTCCCACGCAAGAGACCCAGTACTTC	CAISPTQETQYF
TRBJ2-1	-	few	TRBV7-2	TGTGCCAGCAGGACGGCTAGCACGAGCTCCTACAATGAGCAGTTCTTC	CASRTASTSSYNEQFF
TRBJ2-3	-	-	TRBV6-5	TGTGCCAGCAGTGCGTTTTATGGGGAGGACTACACAGATACGCAGTATTTT	CASSAFYGEDYTDTQYF
TRBJ1-5	TRBD1	-	TRBV20-1	TGCAGTGCTAGAGATAACAGGGGGGGGGAGCCCCAGCATTTT	CSARDNRGGEPQHF
TRBJ2-2	TRBD1	-	TRBV6-4	TGTGCCAGCAGTGAGGACAGGTCGAACACCGGGGAGCTGTTTTTT	CASSEDRSNTGELFF
TRBJ1-5	-	few	TRBV18	TGTGCCAGCTCACATAGACAACAACAGCCCCAGCATTTT	CASSHRQQQPQHF
TRBJ2-7	TRBD2	few	TRBV2	TGTGCCAGCGGGAGGGCCTCCTACGAGCAGTACTTC	CASGRASYEQYF